Reported below is one T cell receptor beta chain. Antigen: not known. Germline V gene lookup returns CDR1 LNHDA and CDR2 SQIVND (reference sequence). Germline trimming cut 5 bases from V and 0 bases from J; bases unmatched to any gene: 13. The CDR3 consists of 18 residues. The sample comes from a study of T cells in localized non-small cell lung cancer. Broader study findings: A median approximately 57 of the top 100 tumor clones appeared in adjacent lung.

Sequencing used immunoSEQ multiplex PCR; TCRdb keeps in-frame clones, though not all of them. The data hold tens of thousands of clones, with about 90% observed a single time. This sequence originates from a male donor at least 60 years old with stage I squamous cell lung carcinoma. The gene calls are TRBV19 and TRBJ1-5; 7 positions match TRBD1. The sample in question was peripheral blood, obtained before any cancer treatment. The CDR3 DNA follows: TGTGCCAGTAGTTTAGGACAGGTTTCCGCCTCTAGCAATCAGCCCCAGCATTTT. Translating gives CASSLGQVSASSNQPQHF.